These T cell receptor beta chains were read from a single sample in a study of a mutant IDH1 vaccine in newly diagnosed glioma. These receptors lack a known antigen. TCRdb's table, derived via immunoSEQ multiplex PCR, lists solely in-frame clones and lacks some. The profile shows tens of thousands of clones, around 80% of them singletons. The sample was PBMCs, taken from a glioma patient whose treatment included an IDH1 peptide vaccine. The source of these receptors is a man aged 50 or older with glioma. Each CDR3 is given with its conserved first and last residue. A D gene is named only where the DNA matches it firmly. Only part of the rows carry a size: once, few, many, or a class if the clone is expanded.

D gene | J gene | clone size | V gene | CDR3 protein | CDR3 DNA
- | TRBJ1-6 | - | TRBV6-6 | CASRGEGSPLHF | TGTGCCAGCCGGGGGGAAGGGTCACCCCTCCACTTT
- | TRBJ1-1 | - | TRBV2 | CASKAGAVAEAFF | TGTGCCAGCAAGGCAGGGGCAGTGGCTGAAGCTTTCTTT
TRBD1 | TRBJ1-5 | - | TRBV30 | CAWTRTGGNQPQHF | TGTGCCTGGACCCGGACAGGTGGCAATCAGCCCCAGCATTTT
- | TRBJ1-2 | - | TRBV28 | CASEDRSNYGYTF | TGTGCCAGTGAAGACCGTTCTAACTATGGCTACACCTTC
- | TRBJ2-3 | once | TRBV6-6 | CASTGVSSTDTQYF | TGTGCCAGCACAGGCGTTTCTAGCACAGATACGCAGTATTTT
TRBD1 | TRBJ2-1 | once | TRBV9 | CASILGGGNEQFF | TGTGCCAGCATTCTAGGGGGCGGGAATGAGCAGTTCTTC
- | TRBJ2-7 | - | TRBV6-5 | CASSRTQYEQYF | TGTGCCAGCAGCCGGACTCAATACGAGCAGTACTTC
TRBD1 | TRBJ2-2 | - | TRBV4-2 | CASSRNPDRLNTGELFF | TGTGCCAGCAGCCGAAACCCGGACAGGCTGAACACCGGGGAGCTGTTTTTT
- | TRBJ2-1 | - | TRBV30 | CAWKRGGQANEQFF | TGTGCCTGGAAAAGGGGGGGCCAGGCAAATGAGCAGTTCTTC
- | TRBJ2-3 | - | TRBV29-1 | CSVSGGGRGSTDTQYF | TGCAGCGTTTCTGGAGGGGGGCGCGGGTCAACAGATACGCAGTATTTT
- | TRBJ1-1 | - | TRBV1 | CTSSPLRQNTEAFF | TGCACCAGCAGCCCCTTACGACAGAACACTGAAGCTTTCTTT
TRBD1 | TRBJ1-2 | - | TRBV18 | CASSFDRGRGYTF | TGTGCCAGCTCCTTCGACAGGGGCCGGGGCTACACCTTC
- | TRBJ1-1 | - | TRBV5-5 | CASSLGPERGGEAFF | TGTGCCAGCAGCTTGGGCCCCGAAAGGGGGGGGGAAGCTTTCTTT
- | TRBJ1-4 | - | TRBV2 | CASSGAGVNEKLFF | TGTGCCAGCAGCGGAGCAGGAGTTAATGAAAAACTGTTTTTT
- | TRBJ1-2 | - | TRBV6-5 | CASTQGTGYGYTF | TGTGCCAGCACCCAGGGTACAGGTTATGGCTACACCTTC
TRBD2 | TRBJ2-1 | - | TRBV30 | CACWAGGPGDYNEQFF | TGTGCCTGTTGGGCGGGGGGGCCAGGGGACTACAATGAGCAGTTCTTC
TRBD1 | TRBJ1-1 | - | TRBV14 | CASSKRTGWNTEAFF | TGTGCCAGCAGCAAGCGGACAGGGTGGAACACTGAAGCTTTCTTT
- | TRBJ1-5 | - | TRBV7-2 | CASSFGGPSNQPQHF | TGTGCCAGCAGCTTTGGGGGGCCGAGCAATCAGCCCCAGCATTTT
- | TRBJ2-5 | - | TRBV7-9 | CASSADYRETQYF | TGTGCCAGCAGCGCGGACTATAGAGAGACCCAGTACTTC
- | TRBJ2-1 | - | TRBV27 | CASSPGRPNNEQFF | TGTGCCAGCAGTCCCGGGAGACCGAACAATGAGCAGTTCTTC
- | TRBJ1-1 | few | TRBV4-1 | CASSLSAGMNTEAFF | TGCGCCAGCAGCCTCTCCGCGGGGATGAACACTGAAGCTTTCTTT
TRBD1 | TRBJ1-1 | - | TRBV27 | CASSPNRGRVGTEAFF | TGTGCCAGCAGTCCCAACAGGGGGCGCGTGGGCACTGAAGCTTTCTTT
TRBD1 | TRBJ2-7 | - | TRBV7-9 | CASSPSGQGPYEQYF | TGTGCCAGCAGCCCATCGGGACAGGGGCCCTACGAGCAGTACTTC
TRBD1 | TRBJ2-7 | - | TRBV5-1 | CASSWDRGLEQYF | TGCGCCAGCAGCTGGGACAGGGGTCTCGAGCAGTACTTC
- | TRBJ2-2 | - | TRBV12-5 | CASGLDQGSGTGELFF | TGTGCTAGTGGTTTGGATCAGGGGTCGGGCACCGGGGAGCTGTTTTTT
- | TRBJ2-1 | - | TRBV28 | CASRPRTVSSYNEQFF | TGTGCCAGCAGACCGAGGACAGTGAGCTCCTACAATGAGCAGTTCTTC
- | TRBJ2-3 | - | TRBV7-9 | CASSSNRGRDTQYF | TGTGCCAGCAGCTCAAACCGGGGCAGAGATACGCAGTATTTT
- | TRBJ1-1 | - | TRBV9 | CASSPIGAGEAFF | TGTGCCAGCAGCCCGATCGGAGCAGGGGAAGCTTTCTTT
- | TRBJ1-4 | - | TRBV2 | CASSEGPHNEKLFF | TGTGCCAGCAGTGAAGGGCCGCATAATGAAAAACTGTTTTTT
- | TRBJ1-1 | - | TRBV5-4 | CASSPSGKRGTEAFF | TGTGCCAGCAGCCCTTCAGGGAAGCGGGGCACTGAAGCTTTCTTT
- | TRBJ2-1 | few | TRBV18 | CASSPPFTLGEQFF | TGTGCCAGCTCACCACCTTTCACTTTGGGTGAGCAGTTCTTC
- | TRBJ1-4 | - | TRBV7-9 | CASSRWGSEKLFF | TGTGCCAGCAGCCGCTGGGGCAGCGAAAAACTGTTTTTT
- | TRBJ1-1 | - | TRBV20-1 | CSARGNTEAFF | TGCAGTGCTAGGGGAAACACTGAAGCTTTCTTT
- | TRBJ1-3 | - | TRBV30 | CAWSEGEGNTIYF | TGTGCCTGGAGTGAGGGGGAAGGAAACACCATATATTTT
TRBD1 | TRBJ1-3 | - | TRBV29-1 | CSAGGAGNTIYF | TGCAGCGCAGGGGGGGCTGGAAACACCATATATTTT
- | TRBJ1-4 | - | TRBV2 | CASRKDGENEKLFF | TGTGCCAGCAGGAAAGATGGGGAGAATGAAAAACTGTTTTTT
- | TRBJ2-1 | - | TRBV4-1 | CASSARGEQFF | TGCGCCAGCAGCGCAAGGGGTGAGCAGTTCTTC
TRBD2 | TRBJ2-7 | - | TRBV5-1 | CASSKGTSGGLNEQYF | TGCGCCAGCAGCAAAGGGACTAGCGGGGGCCTAAACGAGCAGTACTTC
TRBD1 | TRBJ2-1 | - | TRBV29-1 | CSAQGAQVREFF | TGCAGCGCCCAGGGGGCGCAGGTTAGGGAGTTCTTC
- | TRBJ2-7 | - | TRBV6-5 | CASSQNYEQYF | TGTGCCAGCAGTCAGAACTACGAGCAGTACTTC
- | TRBJ2-1 | - | TRBV20-1 | CSAFRSKEQFF | TGCAGTGCTTTCCGATCCAAAGAGCAGTTCTTC
- | TRBJ1-1 | - | TRBV27 | CASSLGGEGTEAFF | TGTGCCAGCAGTTTAGGGGGCGAGGGCACTGAAGCTTTCTTT
TRBD2 | TRBJ2-2 | - | TRBV4-1 | CASSHLRGGNTGELFF | TGCGCCAGCAGCCATCTGCGGGGGGGGAACACCGGGGAGCTGTTTTTT
- | TRBJ1-2 | few | TRBV19 | CASTGDSYGYTF | TGTGCCAGTACCGGAGACAGCTATGGCTACACCTTC
- | TRBJ2-5 | - | TRBV4-3 | CASSQRGSRVGETQYF | TGCGCCAGCAGCCAAAGGGGAAGCAGGGTCGGGGAGACCCAGTACTTC
- | TRBJ2-5 | - | TRBV19 | CASSIVGPGPETQYF | TGTGCCAGTAGTATAGTCGGGCCAGGGCCGGAGACCCAGTACTTC
- | TRBJ1-2 | - | TRBV30 | CAWSLRESDGYTF | TGTGCCTGGAGTCTAAGGGAGAGCGATGGCTACACCTTC
TRBD1 | TRBJ1-4 | - | TRBV10-3 | CASSRDSNEKLFF | TGTGCCAGTTCCAGGGACAGTAATGAAAAACTGTTTTTT
TRBD1 | TRBJ2-2 | - | TRBV19 | CASSHQTGGSGELFF | TGTGCCAGTAGCCACCAGACAGGGGGCTCCGGGGAGCTGTTTTTT
- | TRBJ1-1 | - | TRBV5-1 | CASTRDPNTEAFF | TGCGCCAGCACCCGGGACCCGAACACTGAAGCTTTCTTT
TRBD1 | TRBJ2-2 | once | TRBV9 | CASSVGDRIDTGELFF | TGTGCCAGCAGCGTAGGGGACAGGATAGACACCGGGGAGCTGTTTTTT